Listed here are 30 T cell receptor beta chains from one sample, sequenced in a study of blood T cell repertoires in COVID-19. Generated by immunoSEQ multiplex PCR, the TCRdb table keeps only in-frame clones and is missing some. The repertoire includes about 51,000 clones, around nine tenths of them detected once, and over 1% sits in the top ten. The sequenced sample consisted of peripheral blood. The source of these receptors is a man in his 60s with acute or convalescent COVID-19.

This rearrangement joins TRBV9 to TRBJ2-5, with TRBD1 matching 8 bases. The CDR3 sequence is 14 residues long. Germline lookup yields CDR1 SGDLS and CDR2 YYNGEE. V lost 0 bases to trimming and J lost 5 bases; unmatched junction nucleotides: 3. The CDR3 is CASSVGGQEETQYF. CDR3 in DNA: TGTGCCAGCAGCGTAGGGGGACAGGAGGAGACCCAGTACTTC.

The rearrangement uses TRBV4-1 and TRBJ1-1; TRBD1 might be the D (6 bases). The germline gives CDR1 MGHRA, CDR2 YSYEKL. The ends were cut back, 9 bases at V and 3 bases at J, with 23 bases in the middle. CDR3 length: 16 residues. CDR3 nucleotide sequence: TGCGCCAGTTTCGCTGTGGGGGCGCGTCGGGACACTGAAGCTTTCTTT. This encodes CASFAVGARRDTEAFF.

The chain couples TRBV28 to TRBJ1-2; 7 nucleotides match TRBD1. J lost 7 bases, V lost 11 bases, and 10 bases had no gene match. This CDR3 is built from 12 residues. Germline V gene data show CDR1 as MDHEN and CDR2 as SYDVKM. In DNA, the CDR3 is TGTGCCGTTGTAGGGGGCGCCGCTGGCTACACCTTC. Encoded protein: CAVVGGAAGYTF.

The CDR3 DNA sequence: TGTGCCAGCAGCCCCCCGACAGGCGGATATAATTCACCCCTCCACTTT. It yields the protein CASSPPTGGYNSPLHF. V gene TRBV3-1 (or the pseudogene TRBV3-2) combines with J gene TRBJ1-6; a possible D gene is TRBD1 (6 bases). The CDR3 is 16 amino acids. V was shortened by 4 bases and J by 4 bases, with 14 bases between the two germline ends. CDR1 is LGHDT, CDR2 YNNKEL, per germline (reference sequence).

The rearrangement links TRBV7-9 to TRBJ1-6; a weak D match, TRBD1 (6 bases). Germline CDR1 reads SEHNR; CDR2 reads FQNEAQ (reference sequence). The CDR3 runs to 13 residues. The ends were cut back, 5 bases at V and 10 bases at J, with 12 bases in the middle. The CDR3 sequence is CASSPRTVSPLHF. In DNA, the CDR3 is TGTGCCAGCAGCCCCCGGACAGTCTCACCCCTCCACTTT.

The rearrangement joins TRBV7-9 to TRBJ1-1; 8 bases agree with TRBD1. Germline V gene lookup returns CDR1 SEHNR and CDR2 FQNEAQ (reference sequence). Losses at the gene ends were 5 bases for V and 1 base for J; bases not matched to a gene: 0. The CDR3 covers 13 residues. The CDR3 loop reads CASSGQGNTEAFF. The CDR3 coding sequence is TGTGCCAGCAGCGGACAGGGGAACACTGAAGCTTTCTTT.

The gene calls are TRBV9 and TRBJ2-5, with a possible D match to TRBD2 (5 bases). Trimming left V 0 bases short and J 4 bases short, with 19 bases between. Germline values: CDR1 SGDLS, CDR2 YYNGEE. The length of the CDR3 is 17 residues. The CDR3 sequence is CASSVDGSRGSTETQYF. The CDR3 DNA is TGTGCCAGCAGCGTAGATGGGTCGCGCGGGTCAACAGAGACCCAGTACTTC.

This sequence joins TRBV6-5 and TRBJ1-2, with 9 bases that match TRBD1. CDR1 and CDR2 (germline): MNHEY, SVGAGI. The CDR3 length is 15 residues. Germline trimming cut 10 bases from V and 7 bases from J; bases unmatched to any gene: 16. CDR3 bases: TGTGCCACTCCTATCCGGGACAGGGTATTATCTGGCTACACCTTC. Translating it yields CATPIRDRVLSGYTF.

This chain links TRBV27 with TRBJ1-1; no reliable D call. This CDR3 has 14 residues. Germline V CDR1 and CDR2: MNHEY, SMNVEV (reference sequence). V was trimmed by 10 bases and J by 4 bases, leaving 19 bases between them. The DNA of the CDR3 is TGTGCCACCCCGGACCCCCGGGGTGGCACTGAAGCTTTCTTT. Its translation: CATPDPRGGTEAFF.

This clone appeared a single time. This sequence joins TRBV7-2 and TRBJ2-1, with 8 bases that match TRBD2. Trimming at V came to 7 bases and at J to 7 bases, leaving 6 bases not matched to a gene. CDR3 length equals 13 residues. Germline V gene data show CDR1 as SGHTA and CDR2 as FQGNSA. DNA of the CDR3: TGTGCCAGCACGGGACTAGTGGGAAATGAGCAGTTCTTC. Translated: CASTGLVGNEQFF. Full variable domain (rest looked up from reference TRBV7-2 and TRBJ2-1): GAGVSQSPSNKVTEKGKDVELRCDPISGHTALYWYRQSLGQGLEFLIYFQGNSAPDKSGLPSDRFSAERTGGSVSTLTIQRTQQEDSAVYLCASTGLVGNEQFFGPGTRLTVL.

This CDR3 reads CASSPGLAIEQYF. For the CDR3, the DNA is TGTGCCAGCAGCCCCGGACTAGCGATCGAGCAGTACTTC. The rearrangement joins TRBV3-1 (or the pseudogene TRBV3-2) to TRBJ2-7; TRBD2 matches 9 bases. The trim removed 4 bases at V and 6 bases at J, leaving 4 bases unmatched. CDR3 length equals 13 residues. The germline V gene encodes CDR1 LGHDT and CDR2 YNNKEL (reference sequence).

V gene TRBV5-1 combines with J gene TRBJ2-5; TRBD2 matches at 9 bases. V shed 2 bases and J 2 bases; nucleotides not matched to a gene: 7. This CDR3 has 16 residues. Germline V gene sequence: CDR1 SGHRS, CDR2 YFSETQ. Written as DNA, the CDR3 is TGCGCCAGCAGCTTAATCCTAGCGGGGCCGCAAGAGACCCAGTACTTC. Translation gives CASSLILAGPQETQYF.

The genes are TRBV7-2 and TRBJ2-2; 10 bases line up with TRBD2. There are 17 residues in the CDR3. Unmatched junction bases numbered 6, after V lost 1 base and J lost 4 bases. Germline-derived CDR1 and CDR2 are SGHTA and FQGNSA. The chain's CDR3 is CASSLDASGSLTGELFF. The CDR3 DNA reads TGTGCCAGCAGCTTAGATGCTAGCGGGAGTCTCACCGGGGAGCTGTTTTTT.

This clone was observed a handful of times. This chain connects TRBV11-2 to TRBJ2-5; TRBD2 aligns across 8 bases. Germline CDR1 reads SGHAT; CDR2 reads FQNNGV. This CDR3 spans 13 amino acids. The junction had 6 bases not matched to a gene; V was cut back by 5 bases and J by 7 bases. The DNA for the CDR3 is TGTGCCAGCAGCCCGGGGGGGATTGGGACCCAGTACTTC. Its translation is CASSPGGIGTQYF.

The chain carries TRBV15 and TRBJ1-1, with TRBD1 matching 11 bases. V gave up 8 bases and J gave up 5 bases; unmatched junction bases: 10. This CDR3 is built from 15 residues. Germline loops: CDR1 LNHNV, CDR2 YYDKDF (reference sequence). CDR3 protein: CATSTDRGPGTEAFF. The CDR3 coding sequence is TGTGCCACCTCTACGGACAGGGGGCCGGGGACTGAAGCTTTCTTT. Full variable domain (remainder filled in from reference TRBV15 and TRBJ1-1): DAMVIQNPRYQVTQFGKPVTLSCSQTLNHNVMYWYQQKSSQAPKLLFHYYDKDFNNEADTPDNFQSRRPNTSFCFLDIRSPGLGDTAMYLCATSTDRGPGTEAFFGQGTRLTVV.

The rearrangement links TRBV7-9 to TRBJ1-1; D not resolved. CDR3 length equals 12 residues. V lost 5 bases to trimming and J lost 3 bases, with 7 bases between them. Germline values: CDR1 SEHNR, CDR2 FQNEAQ (reference sequence). The CDR3, as DNA: TGTGCCAGCAGCCGGGGAGACACTGAAGCTTTCTTT. It yields the protein CASSRGDTEAFF. The full variable domain, completed using reference TRBV7-9 and TRBJ1-1, is DTGVSQNPRHKITKRGQNVTFRCDPISEHNRLYWYRQTLGQGPEFLTYFQNEAQLEKSRLLSDRFSAERPKGSFSTLEIQRTEQGDSAMYLCASSRGDTEAFFGQGTRLTVV.

The chain has TRBV4-1 and TRBJ2-5, with a possible D match to TRBD2 (5 bases). Between the trimmed V and J ends, which lost 0 bases and 0 bases, there was a span of 8 bases. From germline, CDR1 is MGHRA and CDR2 YSYEKL. There are 15 residues in the CDR3. Here the CDR3 DNA reads TGCGCCAGCAGCCAAGACGGGAAGTACCAAGAGACCCAGTACTTC. Translating it yields CASSQDGKYQETQYF.

This clone was seen a few times. The chain employs TRBV5-1 and TRBJ2-5, with D possibly matching TRBD1 (6 bases). The ends were cut back, 6 bases at V and 1 base at J, with 16 bases in the middle. The V gene's germline CDR1 is SGHRS and CDR2 YFSETQ. The CDR3 loop spans 15 amino acids. In nucleotides, the CDR3 is TGCGCCAGCACGAAGGAAGGGACACGCCAAGAGACCCAGTACTTC. Residues: CASTKEGTRQETQYF.

J is TRBJ2-7 and V is TRBV6-1; TRBD1 is a possible D gene (5 bases). V was shortened by 1 base and J by 5 bases, with 9 bases between the two germline ends. Germline V gives CDR1 MNHNS, CDR2 SASEGT. The CDR3 runs to 13 residues. DNA for the CDR3: TGTGCCAGCAGTGAAGACAGGTTCCACGAGCAGTACTTC. As protein: CASSEDRFHEQYF.

The genes are TRBV7-9 and TRBJ2-3; TRBD1 matches at 9 bases. The germline CDR1 and CDR2 sequences are SEHNR and FQNEAQ (reference sequence). J gave up 6 bases and V 6 bases, and 7 bases lay outside the gene matches. The CDR3 is 14 amino acids. DNA for the CDR3: TGTGCCAGCAGGTCGGGACAGGGCATCGATACGCAGTATTTT. This encodes CASRSGQGIDTQYF.

This chain connects TRBV10-2 to TRBJ2-4, with TRBD2 matching 10 bases. J lost 8 bases, V lost 6 bases, and 16 bases had no gene match. The CDR3 covers 17 residues. CDR1 WSHSY and CDR2 SAAADI come from the germline V gene. The CDR3, as DNA: TGCGCCAGCAGGGGAGCGGGGGGGCGTAGTGTCTCGGACATTCAGTACTTC. Residues: CASRGAGGRSVSDIQYF.

This chain links TRBV20-1 with TRBJ1-2; a possible D gene is TRBD1 (6 bases). Between the trimmed V and J ends, which lost 3 bases and 0 bases, there was a span of 11 bases. The germline V gene encodes CDR1 DFQATT and CDR2 SNEGSKA (reference sequence). The CDR3 length is 14 residues. The CDR3 DNA reads as TGCAGTGCTAGTGATAGGGACACTAACTATGGCTACACCTTC. It encodes CSASDRDTNYGYTF.

The chain uses TRBV5-1 and TRBJ2-3; the D is unclear. The CDR3 totals 15 residues. Germline CDR1 SGHRS, CDR2 YFSETQ. Between the trimmed V and J ends, which lost 0 bases and 4 bases, there was a span of 12 bases. CDR3 loop: CASSLALLEPDTQYF. The CDR3 region has the DNA TGCGCCAGCAGCTTGGCTCTGCTAGAACCAGATACGCAGTATTTT.

V is TRBV28 and J is TRBJ1-4, with a weak D call TRBD1 (5 bases). The germline gives CDR1 MDHEN, CDR2 SYDVKM. The ends were cut back, 1 base at V and 0 bases at J, with 12 bases in the middle. The CDR3 spans 17 residues. DNA of the CDR3: TGTGCCAGCAGTTTATCCTCAGGGTATGCAACTAATGAAAAACTGTTTTTT. As protein: CASSLSSGYATNEKLFF.

V and J are TRBV5-4 and TRBJ2-7, with no clear D. The CDR3 is 16 residues long. Germline values: CDR1 SGHNT, CDR2 YYREEE (reference sequence). V was trimmed by 2 bases and J by 3 bases, leaving 18 bases between them. The CDR3 spells CASSLSPDLTIYEQYF. CDR3 DNA: TGTGCCAGCAGCTTATCACCTGACTTGACCATCTACGAGCAGTACTTC.

V and J are TRBV18 and TRBJ1-1; 11 bases are shared with TRBD1. The V gene end was trimmed by 6 bases and the J gene end by 0 bases; junction bases not matched to a gene: 12. Germline CDR1 KGHSH, CDR2 LQKENI. The CDR3 has 18 residues. CDR3 DNA: TGTGCCAGCTCGCCGCGAGGACAGGGGGCTCGGATGAACACTGAAGCTTTCTTT. Amino acid sequence: CASSPRGQGARMNTEAFF.

The J gene is TRBJ2-7, the V gene TRBV19, with TRBD1 matching over 9 bases. The ends lost 3 bases at V and 5 bases at J; junction bases unmatched: 8. CDR3 length: 15 amino acids. Germline CDR1 is LNHDA and CDR2 is SQIVND (reference sequence). In DNA, the CDR3 is TGTGCCAGTAGTATCGCCGGACAGGGGCCCAACGAGCAGTACTTC. Its protein is CASSIAGQGPNEQYF.

The chain combines TRBV19 with TRBJ1-3, with a tentative D call TRBD1 (5 bases). CDR1 LNHDA and CDR2 SQIVND come from the germline V gene (reference sequence). This CDR3 region has 15 residues. V shed 8 bases and J shed 4 bases, with 18 bases lying between them. The CDR3 bases are TGTGCCAGTGGAACCGCCGCAGGGTCCGGAAACACCATATATTTT. Amino acids: CASGTAAGSGNTIYF.

The V call is TRBV3-1 (or the pseudogene TRBV3-2), the J call TRBJ1-3; 8 bases map to TRBD1. The CDR3 spans 16 residues. Unmatched junction bases numbered 7, after V lost 4 bases and J lost 2 bases. The germline gives CDR1 LGHDT, CDR2 YNNKEL (reference sequence). In DNA, the CDR3 is TGTGCCAGCAGCCCGGACAGGGACATTGCTGGAAACACCATATATTTT. It codes for CASSPDRDIAGNTIYF.

The V gene is TRBV19, the J gene TRBJ2-7, with 8 nucleotides matching TRBD1. The V gene end was trimmed by 4 bases and the J gene end by 6 bases; junction bases not matched to a gene: 11. This CDR3 is built from 15 residues. The germline CDR1 and CDR2 sequences are LNHDA and SQIVND (reference sequence). CDR3 region: CASSTSGTGVREQYF. The CDR3 nucleotides are TGTGCCAGTAGTACCTCCGGGACAGGCGTTCGCGAGCAGTACTTC.